This TCR beta chain was obtained from a study of T cells in localized non-small cell lung cancer. TCRdb's table, derived via immunoSEQ multiplex PCR, lists solely in-frame clones and lacks some. The top ten clones hold around 1.7% of a sample with 100,000 to 150,000 clones, around 89% of them seen once. J lost 5 bases, V lost 4 bases, and 10 bases had no gene match. The CDR3 has 16 residues. Germline CDR1 reads SGHRS; CDR2 reads YFSETQ. The rearrangement links TRBV5-1 to TRBJ2-7; 12 positions agree with TRBD2. The source is a female donor of 60 years or more with stage I lung adenocarcinoma. Material: peripheral blood, obtained before any cancer treatment. The CDR3 is CASSPEGLAGTHEQYF. CDR3 sequence (DNA): TGCGCCAGCAGCCCCGAAGGACTAGCGGGGACCCACGAGCAGTACTTC. Based on the CDR3 plus reference TRBV5-1 and TRBJ2-7, the full variable domain is KAGVTQTPRYLIKTRGQQVTLSCSPISGHRSVSWYQQTPGQGLQFLFEYFSETQRNKGNFPGRFSGRQFSNSRSEMNVSTLELGDSALYLCASSPEGLAGTHEQYFGPGTRLTVT.